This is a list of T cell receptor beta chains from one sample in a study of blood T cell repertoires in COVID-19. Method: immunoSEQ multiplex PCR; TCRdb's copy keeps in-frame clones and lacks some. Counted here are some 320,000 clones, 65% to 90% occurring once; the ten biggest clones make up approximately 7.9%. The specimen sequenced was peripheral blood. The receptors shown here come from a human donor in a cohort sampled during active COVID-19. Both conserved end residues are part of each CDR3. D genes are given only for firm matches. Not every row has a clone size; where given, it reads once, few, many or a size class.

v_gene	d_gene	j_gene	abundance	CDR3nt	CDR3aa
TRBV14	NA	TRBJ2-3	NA	TGTGCCAGCAGCCGATGGAGGGGGGGCCGGGATACGCAGTATTTT	CASSRWRGGRDTQYF
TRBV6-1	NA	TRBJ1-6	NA	TGTGCCAGCAGTGAACGCCAGGATGGGGGGGGACCCCTCCACTTT	CASSERQDGGGPLHF
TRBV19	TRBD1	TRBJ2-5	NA	TGTGCCAGTAGTATAGCAGGGACAGGGACAGAGACCCAGTACTTC	CASSIAGTGTETQYF
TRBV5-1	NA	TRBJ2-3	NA	TGCGCCAGCAGTATCGGACAGACAGATACGCAGTATTTT	CASSIGQTDTQYF
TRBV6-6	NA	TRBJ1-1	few	TGTGCCAGCAGTTACCGTTCCGGTCGCACTGAAGCTTTCTTT	CASSYRSGRTEAFF
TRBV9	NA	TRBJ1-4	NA	TGTGCCAGCAGTCGCTTCGGGGGGAGTGAAAAACTGTTTTTT	CASSRFGGSEKLFF
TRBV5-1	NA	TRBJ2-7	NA	TGCGCCAGCAGCTTGGCACCAGGGTCTGGCTACGAGCAGTACTTC	CASSLAPGSGYEQYF
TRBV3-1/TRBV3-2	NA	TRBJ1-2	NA	TGTGCCAGCAGCCAATCCGGCGGACTGTGGGGCTATGGCTACACCTTC	CASSQSGGLWGYGYTF
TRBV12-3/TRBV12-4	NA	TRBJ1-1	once	TGTGCCAGCAGCCGGGGTTTTGAAGCTTTCTTT	CASSRGFEAFF
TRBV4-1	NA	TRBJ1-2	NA	TGCGCCAGCAGCCAAGTTTCCGGGCAGGGCACCTATGGCTACACCTTC	CASSQVSGQGTYGYTF
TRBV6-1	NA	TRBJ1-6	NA	TGTGCCAGCAGTGATAGACAGAATAATTCACCCCTCCACTTT	CASSDRQNNSPLHF
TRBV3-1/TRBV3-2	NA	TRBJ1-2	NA	TGTGCCAGCAGCCACGGGTCATCAGGGATAAGGTATGGCTACACCTTC	CASSHGSSGIRYGYTF
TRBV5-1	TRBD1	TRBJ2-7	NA	TGCGCCAGCAGCATTGGACAGGTCGGCGAGCAGTACTTC	CASSIGQVGEQYF
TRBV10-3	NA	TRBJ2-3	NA	TGTGCCATCTCCCGACTAAGCGGGAGCACAGATACGCAGTATTTT	CAISRLSGSTDTQYF
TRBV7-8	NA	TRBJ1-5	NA	TGTGCCAGCAGCTTACAACAGGGCTTAAATCAGCCCCAGCATTTT	CASSLQQGLNQPQHF
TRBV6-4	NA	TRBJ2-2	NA	TGTGCCAGCAGCGGAGAGACGAACACCGGGGAGCTGTTTTTT	CASSGETNTGELFF
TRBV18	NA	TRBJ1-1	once	TGTGCCAGCTCACCGTACGGACAGTTCACTGAAGCTTTCTTT	CASSPYGQFTEAFF
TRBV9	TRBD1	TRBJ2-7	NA	TGTGCCAGCAGTCGGACAGGGGACTTAGTTGGAGAGCAGTACTTC	CASSRTGDLVGEQYF
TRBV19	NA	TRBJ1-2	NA	TGTGCCAGTAGGAGGGAGGCTAACTATGGCTACACCTTC	CASRREANYGYTF
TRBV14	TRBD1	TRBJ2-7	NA	TGTGCCAGCAGCCAGACCAGGGGGTACGAGCAGTACTTC	CASSQTRGYEQYF
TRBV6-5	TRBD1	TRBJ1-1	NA	TGTGCCAGCAGCCCCGGGACAGAGAACACTGAAGCTTTCTTT	CASSPGTENTEAFF
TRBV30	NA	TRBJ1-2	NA	TGTGCCTGGAGTCGCGGCAGTCCGTTCTATGGCTACACCTTC	CAWSRGSPFYGYTF
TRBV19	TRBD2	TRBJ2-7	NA	TGTGCCAGTAGTATCATGAGCGGGGGTTCCTACGAGCAGTACTTC	CASSIMSGGSYEQYF
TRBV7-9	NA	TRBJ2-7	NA	TGTGCCAGCAGCTTAGTTGCGGGGCTAACCGAGCAGTACTTC	CASSLVAGLTEQYF
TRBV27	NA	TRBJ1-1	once	TGTGCCAGCATCGGCGGTTTTACCACTGAAGCTTTCTTT	CASIGGFTTEAFF
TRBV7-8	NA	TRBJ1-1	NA	TGTGCCAGCAGCTTATCTTTAGGGGGATATACTGAAGCTTTCTTT	CASSLSLGGYTEAFF
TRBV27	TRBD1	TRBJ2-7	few	TGTGCCAGCAGTCCAGGACAGGCATACTACGAGCAGTACTTC	CASSPGQAYYEQYF
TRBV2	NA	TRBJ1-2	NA	TGTGCCAGCAGTGAAGGACAGGATTATGGCTACACCTTC	CASSEGQDYGYTF
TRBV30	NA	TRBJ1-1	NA	TGTGCCTGGAGTATTTGGACAGCTCACACTGAAGCTTTCTTT	CAWSIWTAHTEAFF
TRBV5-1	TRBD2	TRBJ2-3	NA	TGCGCCAGCAGGGGGACTAGCGGGGCGACAGATACGCAGTATTTT	CASRGTSGATDTQYF
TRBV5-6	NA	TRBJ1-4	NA	TGTGCCAGCAGCCCGGTCGGCGAGGCGTTTGAAAAACTGTTTTTT	CASSPVGEAFEKLFF
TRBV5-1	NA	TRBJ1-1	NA	TGCGCCAGCAGCGCGCAGGGTAGGGAGAACACTGAAGCTTTCTTT	CASSAQGRENTEAFF
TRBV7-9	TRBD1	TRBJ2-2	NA	TGTGCCAGCAGCTTAGCTAGAGACAGGGGAAACACCGGGGAGCTGTTTTTT	CASSLARDRGNTGELFF
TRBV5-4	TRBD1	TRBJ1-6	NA	TGTGCCAGCAGCCCGGGGGACAGAGATAATTCACCCCTCCACTTT	CASSPGDRDNSPLHF
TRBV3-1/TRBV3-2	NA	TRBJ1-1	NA	TGTGCCAGCAGCCAAGGGGGGCGGAGCACTGAAGCTTTCTTT	CASSQGGRSTEAFF
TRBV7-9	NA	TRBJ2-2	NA	TGTGCCAGCCAATTCACAGGGACCACCGGGGAGCTGTTTTTT	CASQFTGTTGELFF
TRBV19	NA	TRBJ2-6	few	TGTGCCAGTAAAGACAGGACGGCAGGGGCCAACGTCCTGACTTTC	CASKDRTAGANVLTF
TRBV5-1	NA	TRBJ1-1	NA	TGCGCCAGCAGCTTAATAGGAGGGGCGGGTCGAACTGAAGCTTTCTTT	CASSLIGGAGRTEAFF
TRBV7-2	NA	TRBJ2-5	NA	TGTGCCAGCAGCTCCGGCTTCGGGGAGACCCAGTACTTC	CASSSGFGETQYF
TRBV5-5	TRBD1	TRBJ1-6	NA	TGTGCCAGCAAGGACAGGGGCTCCTATAATTCACCCCTCCACTTT	CASKDRGSYNSPLHF
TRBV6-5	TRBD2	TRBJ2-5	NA	TGTGCCAGCAGTTACAAACTAGCGGGCGGGACCCAGTACTTC	CASSYKLAGGTQYF
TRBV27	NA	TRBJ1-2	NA	TGTGCCAGCAGTACGCACAGGGTCGACGGCTACACCTTC	CASSTHRVDGYTF
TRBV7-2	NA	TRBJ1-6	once	TGTGCCAGCAGCTTAGGGGCAGATATCTATAATTCACCCCTCCACTTT	CASSLGADIYNSPLHF
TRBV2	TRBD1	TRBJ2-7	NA	TGTGCCAGCAGTGAAGGGGACAGGCGAACCTACGAGCAGTACTTC	CASSEGDRRTYEQYF